This passage covers 23 T cell receptor beta chains from one sample sequenced in a study of T cell repertoires in cytomegalovirus infection. Antigens for these TCRs are unknown. TCRdb called the reads again in MiXCR, with one record for every CDR3 protein. The sample lists roughly 45,000 distinct CDR3 sequences; approximately 22% were seen once. The sample comprised PBMCs, sequenced either directly or after in vitro stimulation (not recorded which). The receptors originated from a human donor in good health (CMV status not recorded). Some clones in this sample may be carry-over from other donors' samples.

The chain links TRBV12-3 or TRBV12-4 to TRBJ2-4; 9 bases map to TRBD2. This CDR3 spans 16 amino acids. The junction had 3 bases not matched to a gene; V was cut back by 1 base and J by 2 bases. CDR3 amino acids: CASSLGAGGTKNIQYF. The CDR3 DNA reads as TGTGCCAGCAGTTTAGGGGCGGGAGGGACCAAAAACATTCAGTACTTC.

This clonotype was detected only a few times. The J gene is TRBJ1-2, the V gene TRBV27, with 8 bases fitting TRBD1. Per germline, CDR1 MNHEY and CDR2 SMNVEV (reference sequence). The length of the CDR3 is 13 residues. V lost 7 bases to trimming and J lost 8 bases; unmatched junction nucleotides: 9. The CDR3 nucleotides read TGTGCCAGCAAGACTCAGGGGGCGCGGGGCTACACCTTC. It encodes CASKTQGARGYTF.

The genes are TRBV5-1 and TRBJ1-1; possibly TRBD1 for D (5 bases). There are 15 residues in the CDR3. V lost 0 bases, J lost 4 bases, and 13 bases lay in between. CDR1 and CDR2 (germline): SGHRS, YFSETQ. The CDR3 is CASSLAVGGGTEAFF. As DNA, the CDR3 is TGCGCCAGCAGCTTGGCCGTCGGTGGGGGCACTGAAGCTTTCTTT.

V usage is TRBV2 and J usage is TRBJ2-7; no reliable D call. The germline V gene encodes CDR1 SNHLY and CDR2 FYNNEI. The CDR3 is 13 residues long. Trimming took off 4 bases at V and 3 bases at J, with 10 bases between the two ends. The CDR3, as DNA: TGTGCCAGCAGTGGAGGCACAAGCTACGAGCAGTACTTC. Translation gives CASSGGTSYEQYF.

This clonotype was picked up many times. The chain recombines TRBV6-2 or TRBV6-3 with TRBJ2-7; TRBD2 might be the D (5 bases). The V gene's germline CDR1 is MNHEY and CDR2 SVGEGT. The CDR3 is 13 amino acids. V was pared by 6 bases and J by 3 bases, with 12 bases between. This CDR3 is CASRDPGDYEQYF. CDR3 DNA: TGTGCCAGCAGAGATCCCGGGGACTACGAGCAGTACTTC.

The V call is TRBV6-1, the J call TRBJ2-2, with 7 bases aligning to TRBD2. J gave up 4 bases and V 8 bases, and 10 bases lay outside the gene matches. Germline values: CDR1 MNHNS, CDR2 SASEGT. The CDR3 totals 15 residues. DNA of the CDR3: TGTGCCAGCCCGTGGCAGGGAGGGCCCACCGGGGAGCTGTTTTTT. This gives the protein CASPWQGGPTGELFF.

The rearrangement links TRBV19 to TRBJ2-1, with 10 bases identical to TRBD1. This CDR3 spans 15 amino acids. Trimming removed 5 bases from V and 2 bases from J; junction bases left unmatched: 3. Per germline, CDR1 LNHDA and CDR2 SQIVND (reference sequence). CDR3 amino acids: CASSATGGTYNEQFF. Here the CDR3 DNA reads TGTGCCAGTAGTGCGACAGGGGGCACCTACAATGAGCAGTTCTTC.

This rearrangement joins TRBV27 to TRBJ2-3, with 12 bases lining up with TRBD2. The CDR3 spans 16 residues. Germline CDR1 is MNHEY and CDR2 is SMNVEV (reference sequence). The trim removed 5 bases at V and 3 bases at J, leaving 6 bases unmatched. As DNA, the CDR3 is TGTGCCAGCAGTCCCGGACTAGCGGGGTTAACAGATACGCAGTATTTT. Protein product: CASSPGLAGLTDTQYF.

On this clonotype: The CDR3 end shows no conserved phenylalanine or tryptophan, and so a read error is likely. The J gene is TRBJ1-1, the V gene TRBV3-1, with D unclear. The CDR3 length is 13 residues. The germline gives CDR1 LGHDT, CDR2 YNNKEL (reference sequence). Trimming shortened V by 3 bases and J by 3 bases, and 8 bases separated the two germline ends. The CDR3 coding sequence is TGTGCCAGCAGCCAGCAGCGGGACACTGAAGCTTTCCTT. Its protein product is CASSQQRDTEAFL.

This clonotype was observed many times. The chain is built from TRBV7-2 and TRBJ1-2, with TRBD1 matching 7 bases. CDR3 length: 15 amino acids. The germline V gene has CDR1 SGHTA and CDR2 FQGNSA. The V and J ends lost 6 bases and 0 bases, in that order; junction bases with no gene match: 7. For the CDR3, the DNA is TGTGCCAGCAGGCCGGGACAGACGTCTAACTATGGCTACACCTTC. This sequence encodes CASRPGQTSNYGYTF.

This clonotype came up a few times. The rearrangement joins TRBV2 to TRBJ1-2; D is unresolved. Trimming shortened V by 6 bases and J by 3 bases, and 11 bases separated the two germline ends. The CDR3 has 13 residues. Per the germline V gene, CDR1 is SNHLY and CDR2 is FYNNEI. DNA for the CDR3: TGTGCCAGCAGCGCGACCGTAGACTATGGCTACACCTTC. Its protein product is CASSATVDYGYTF.

Many counts were recorded for this clonotype. The rearrangement joins TRBV11-3 to TRBJ2-2, with 9 bases lining up with TRBD1. The CDR3 loop spans 16 amino acids. Germline trimming cut 5 bases from V and 1 base from J; bases unmatched to any gene: 5. CDR1 and CDR2 (germline): SGHNT, YENEEA. The CDR3 protein is CASSPRDRVNTGELFF. The CDR3 DNA reads TGTGCCAGCAGCCCTCGGGACAGGGTGAACACCGGGGAGCTGTTTTTT. Full variable domain (missing parts from reference TRBV11-3 and TRBJ2-2): EAGVVQSPRYKIIEKKQPVAFWCNPISGHNTLYWYLQNLGQGPELLIRYENEEAVDDSQLPKDRFSAERLKGVDSTLKIQPAELGDSAVYLCASSPRDRVNTGELFFGEGSRLTVL.

This clonotype was counted ten times or more. The chain links TRBV28 to TRBJ1-5, with D tentatively TRBD1 (5 bases). V lost 5 bases to trimming and J lost 2 bases, with 10 bases between them. This CDR3 has 14 residues. Germline V CDR1 and CDR2: MDHEN, SYDVKM. The CDR3 region has the DNA TGTGCCAGCAGTAGCCCGGGGGGCAATCAGCCCCAGCATTTT. Translated, it gives CASSSPGGNQPQHF.

The chain links TRBV6-1 to TRBJ2-1; D possibly corresponds to TRBD1 (6 bases). V was pared by 7 bases and J by 7 bases, with 17 bases between. Per the germline V gene, CDR1 is MNHNS and CDR2 is SASEGT. The CDR3 loop spans 14 amino acids. CDR3 loop: CASTGGPRGNEQFF. The CDR3 region has the DNA TGTGCCAGCACCGGCGGCCCAAGGGGGAATGAGCAGTTCTTC.

This clonotype was seen more than once but under ten times. The genes are TRBV2 and TRBJ2-4, with D possibly being TRBD2 (6 bases). Trimming left V 4 bases short and J 5 bases short, with 15 bases between. From germline, CDR1 is SNHLY and CDR2 FYNNEI. The CDR3 sequence is 15 residues long. The CDR3 nucleotides are TGTGCCAGCAGTGGGCAATTGGGGGGAGAAAACATTCAGTACTTC. This codes for CASSGQLGGENIQYF.

This chain links TRBV4-2 with TRBJ2-1; D uncertain. CDR1 and CDR2 (germline): LGHNA, YNFKEQ. The CDR3 runs 15 residues. V shed 5 bases and J shed 2 bases, with 13 bases lying between them. CDR3 sequence reads: CASSLAHWTYNEQFF. The DNA of the CDR3 is TGTGCCAGCAGCTTGGCCCATTGGACCTACAATGAGCAGTTCTTC.

The rearrangement joins TRBV29-1 to TRBJ2-3; the D is unclear. Trimming shortened V by 8 bases and J by 2 bases, and 5 bases separated the two germline ends. CDR1 and CDR2 from the germline V gene are SQVTM and ANQGSEA. The CDR3 is made up of 10 amino acids. CDR3 nucleotide sequence: TGCAGCACAAACACAGATACGCAGTATTTT. This codes for CSTNTDTQYF.

The chain joins TRBV5-4 to TRBJ2-3, with D possibly matching TRBD2 (5 bases). The germline V gene encodes CDR1 SGHNT and CDR2 YYREEE (reference sequence). Trimming cost V 3 bases and J 4 bases, with 15 bases left between them. The CDR3 runs 15 residues. CDR3 nucleotides: TGTGCCAGCAGCTCCCCTGAGAAAGCGGCAGATACGCAGTATTTT. The encoded protein is CASSSPEKAADTQYF.

This sequence joins TRBV19 and TRBJ1-3; tentatively, D is TRBD1 (5 bases). Looked up from germline, CDR1 is LNHDA and CDR2 is SQIVND (reference sequence). With 5 bases removed from V and 4 bases from J, the gap between germline ends came to 12 bases. The CDR3 runs to 14 residues. CDR3 in DNA: TGTGCCAGTAGTCGAGGGGCGCGCGGAAACACCATATATTTT. This sequence encodes CASSRGARGNTIYF.

The chain's CDR3 is CASSPGVFYEQYF. The CDR3 DNA follows: TGTGCCAGCAGCCCTGGGGTATTCTACGAGCAGTACTTC. This chain joins TRBV7-2 and TRBJ2-7, with unresolved D. The V and J ends lost 5 bases and 3 bases respectively, with 11 bases between them. Germline-derived CDR1 and CDR2 are SGHTA and FQGNSA. The length of the CDR3 is 13 residues.

This clonotype was recorded a few times. The genes are TRBV5-1 and TRBJ2-1; weak D call: TRBD1 (6 bases). CDR1 is SGHRS and CDR2 is YFSETQ in the germline V gene. The length of the CDR3 is 14 residues. V lost 9 bases and J 4 bases, leaving 17 bases between the germline ends. The CDR3 is CATAPDRSYNEQFF. In DNA, the CDR3 is TGCGCCACCGCCCCAGACAGGAGTTACAATGAGCAGTTCTTC.

CDR3 sequence (DNA): TGTGCCAGCACCCGGGGACTAGCAGGTAGTGAGCAGTTCTTC. Its protein is CASTRGLAGSEQFF. The chain recombines TRBV9 with TRBJ2-1; 9 bases line up with TRBD2. The CDR3 contains 14 residues. V trimming: 6 bases; J trimming: 9 bases; junction bases outside the gene matches: 10. The germline gives CDR1 SGDLS, CDR2 YYNGEE.

This clonotype was picked up many times. This chain connects TRBV27 to TRBJ2-3; 7 bases fit TRBD2. Germline trimming cut 8 bases from V and 3 bases from J; bases unmatched to any gene: 11. Germline V lookup: CDR1 MNHEY, CDR2 SMNVEV (reference sequence). The CDR3 contains 15 residues. CDR3: CASSFRGEVTDTQYF. Written as DNA, the CDR3 is TGTGCCAGCTCCTTTCGGGGGGAGGTGACAGATACGCAGTATTTT.